This T cell receptor beta chain comes out of a study of T-cell reconstitution after alpha-beta-depleted transplantation in children. TCRbeta library preparation incorporated unique molecular identifiers. TCRdb independently ran MiXCR on the PCR reads; one entry per CDR3 protein. This table has roughly 190,000 distinct CDR3 sequences, 13% to 15% appearing once. The sample holds a few counts of this clonotype. This CDR3 is 15 amino acids long. CDR1 MNHNS and CDR2 SASEGT come from the germline V gene. Trimming cost V 0 bases and J 9 bases, with 15 bases left between them. This clonotype originated in a human donor who donated a stem cell graft to a child with acute lymphoblastic leukemia. This sequence joins TRBV6-1 and TRBJ1-5; D uncertain. The starting material was PBMCs from the stem cell graft donor, obtained from the stem cell graft. The CDR3 nucleotides read TGTGCCAGCAGTGAAGCGGCCAGACGGCTGGCGCCCCAGCATTTT. It codes for CASSEAARRLAPQHF.